What follows describes a single T cell receptor beta chain. Its cognate antigen has yet to be identified. Base-call qualities are not available, and no considerably larger clone is one nucleotide away. The record originates from a study of cytomegalovirus exposure and HLA in healthy donors (dated by TCRdb to 2016 to 2017). Turning to the overall study: According to a later analysis, one platform produced both the roughly 110 validation repertoires and the 730 or so repertoires of the first cohort. The aim of the study was to test whether cataloging public T cell receptors could identify signatures of past pathogen exposure. Besides the first cohort of some 670 subjects, a separate validation cohort made up of 90 to 150 different subjects was used. To predict cytomegalovirus infection status, the study combined high-throughput TCR immunosequencing, statistical association of individual TCRs with disease status, and machine learning.

The research as a whole found: In vitro tests confirmed that a few of the cytomegalovirus-associated TCR beta chains recognize cytomegalovirus antigens. The authors suggested that the approach could potentially be extended to other disease states and immunological phenotypes. Of the cluster scores, around 95% were above 0 in a later analysis, which found that TCRs clustered in the first cohort also tended to co-occur in the 120 validation repertoires. Across donors, most TCR sequences were observed very rarely, whereas some public TCRs were present in many individuals. Cytomegalovirus status was reported to be diagnosed by the classifier with high specificity and sensitivity in both the original and validation cohorts. All 120 or so repertoires were used to score co-occurrence in the validation cohort in a later analysis, because that analysis had no HLA typing for the cohort. The study listed 150 to 200 TCR beta chains as associated with cytomegalovirus.

CDR3 length: 16 amino acids, cysteine to phenylalanine. The CDR3 DNA has 48 bases and is translated from base 1. At the junction V is shortened by 1 base and J by 1 base; bases outside the gene matches: 6. Sequences SGHDT (CDR1) and YYEEEE (CDR2) are obtained from the germline V gene. The donors were included in the validation cohort of roughly 120 subjects, a group kept apart from the approximately 650-subject first cohort. To prepare the library, the immunoSEQ multiplex PCR assay was applied. The paper's processing steps were these. To diagnose cytomegalovirus status from the catalog of TCR beta chain sequences, a statistical classification framework was built. TCRdb took this table from immuneACCESS and kept in-frame rearrangements with V and J called. Such tables lack part of the clones; where checked against another copy, unresolved V genes explain under half of the gap, and the rest is unexplained. That table supplies the V and J calls and clone size; D and trimming were determined from the DNA. The sample table contains roughly 250,000 clones; only one count was recorded for around 88% of them. 1.2% of the sample rests with the top ten.

Sequenced material: PBMCs. This sequence uses TRBV5-6 and TRBJ1-1, and TRBD1 matches 8 of the central bases. This TCR was sampled from a woman in her thirties in good health and CMV-seropositive. The CDR3 loop reads CASSLKLGQENTEAFF. DNA sequence: TGTGCCAGCAGCTTGAAGTTGGGACAGGAGAACACTGAAGCTTTCTTT.